This T cell receptor (beta chain) came from a study of blood T cell repertoires in COVID-19. Whole-study context: The samples span acute and convalescent COVID-19 from the United States, Italy and Spain. T cells, B-cell-depleted T cells, or PBMCs provided the cDNA or gDNA that served as material.

Individuals aged roughly 18 to 95 years were recruited from 24 US areas. Study processing details: Reference gene primers were amplified, and this amplification served to estimate nucleated cell counts. TCRdb's table, derived via immunoSEQ multiplex PCR, lists solely in-frame clones and lacks some. The DNA gave D and trimming, while V, J and clone size come from that table. Of approximately 240,000 clones listed, approximately 83% are singletons. The sample comprised PBMCs or T cells enriched from blood (not recorded which). The clonotype was recovered from a woman in her 40s with acute COVID-19.

CDR3 bases: TGTGCCAGCAGCTCTTACCGGGACAGGGCGAATACGCAGTATTTT. Protein: CASSSYRDRANTQYF. V gene TRBV7-2 combines with J gene TRBJ2-3, with 9 bases fitting TRBD1. The V gene end was trimmed by 4 bases and the J gene end by 7 bases; junction bases not matched to a gene: 9. CDR1 is SGHTA, CDR2 FQGNSA, per germline. This CDR3 region has 15 residues.